The table lists the clone carrying this TCR beta chain with many counts. Time point reported: newly diagnosed GD, antithyroid drugs for less than 3 months. RNA isolated from PBMCs was used to make the TCR library. Patients with Graves' disease were diagnosed by American Thyroid Association guidelines. The source of the sample is a study of regulatory T cells in long-lasting Graves disease. In germline, CDR1 is LNHDA, CDR2 SQIVND (reference sequence). Trimming took 5 bases from V and 8 from J, leaving 19 bases between them. The CDR3 loop spans 15 amino acids. iRepertoire HTBI primers and Arm-PCR of CDR3 regions built TCR beta libraries. TCRdb re-derived calls from the multiplex PCR reads in MiXCR, one entry per CDR3 protein. The profile shows approximately 540,000 distinct CDR3 sequences, more than 10% of them singletons. The data also belong to a second study, concerning T cells in Graves' hyperthyroidism and ophthalmopathy. That source notes: Patients between 18 and 65 years old had hyperthyroidism, newly diagnosed and lasting under 2 months. First-round RT-PCR with HTBI primers amplified the TCR CDR3 region.

J is TRBJ2-1 and V is TRBV19, with D possibly TRBD2 on 6 matching bases. This sample comprised peripheral blood mononuclear cells (PBMCs), obtained at new diagnosis, from a patient treated with antithyroid drugs. This clonotype was obtained from a young woman with Graves disease. CDR3 nucleotides: TGTGCCAGTAGTTTCCGACTGGGGGGAGCGGATGAGCAGTTCTTC. This sequence encodes CASSFRLGGADEQFF.